Presented here are 19 T cell receptor beta chains from one specimen sequenced in a study of shared clonotypes between healthy human individuals. Profiled with immunoSEQ multiplex PCR; TCRdb holds only in-frame clones, not every one. The sample holds around 200,000 clones, approximately 62% seen once. Sequenced sample: memory CD4+ T cells sorted from blood. Subset denoted: CD45RA-negative fraction. The receptors were sampled from a man younger than 40 in good health.

CDR3 sequence: CASSVDLAGPREQYF. CDR3 DNA: TGTGCCAGCAGCGTAGATCTAGCGGGACCTCGCGAGCAGTACTTC. V usage is TRBV9 and J usage is TRBJ2-7; 9 bases agree with TRBD2. The CDR3 is 15 amino acids. V shed 0 bases, J shed 6 bases, and the junction held 7 bases outside the gene matches. Per the germline V gene, CDR1 is SGDLS and CDR2 is YYNGEE.

V gene TRBV28 combines with J gene TRBJ2-3, with D possibly TRBD2 on 5 matching bases. The V gene lost 5 bases and the J gene lost 2 bases, with 14 bases spanning the gap. The CDR3 is 15 amino acids. CDR1 and CDR2 (germline): MDHEN, SYDVKM. CDR3 residues: CASSQTRPFTDTQYF. The DNA for the CDR3 is TGTGCCAGCAGTCAAACTAGGCCATTCACAGATACGCAGTATTTT.

This clone appeared a few times. The gene calls are TRBV19 and TRBJ2-2; D might be TRBD1 or TRBD2, each matching 5 bases. Germline V gene data show CDR1 as LNHDA and CDR2 as SQIVND (reference sequence). There are 15 residues in the CDR3. V was trimmed by 8 bases and J by 1 base, leaving 14 bases between them. The CDR3 loop reads CASARGTENTGELFF. The CDR3 region has the DNA TGTGCCAGTGCCCGTGGGACGGAGAACACCGGGGAGCTGTTTTTT.

The table lists this clone with a few counts. V gene TRBV11-2 combines with J gene TRBJ2-5, with 11 bases matching TRBD2. V trimming: 1 base; J trimming: 7 bases; junction bases outside the gene matches: 11. The CDR3 runs to 17 residues. Germline V lookup: CDR1 SGHAT, CDR2 FQNNGV. CDR3 coding DNA: TGTGCCAGCAGCTTAGTCGGGACTAGCGGTAGCTCGGGGACCCAGTACTTC. It yields the protein CASSLVGTSGSSGTQYF.

This clone was seen only once. This CDR3 reads CASRLGFRTGELFF. CDR3 bases: TGTGCCAGTAGACTGGGGTTTCGAACCGGGGAGCTGTTTTTT. V is TRBV19 and J is TRBJ2-2; the D is unclear. The CDR3 consists of 14 residues. The germline V gene has CDR1 LNHDA and CDR2 SQIVND (reference sequence). V lost 6 bases to trimming and J lost 5 bases, with 13 bases between them.

A single count supports this clone. The chain recombines TRBV7-6 with TRBJ2-5; D perhaps matches TRBD1 (6 bases). CDR3 length: 15 residues. The germline V gene has CDR1 SGHVS and CDR2 FNYEAQ. V was trimmed by 2 bases and J by 6 bases, leaving 16 bases between them. The CDR3 DNA follows: TGTGCCAGCAGCTTAAACTCACAGGGTTTAAAGACCCAGTACTTC. Amino acids: CASSLNSQGLKTQYF.

The chain is built from TRBV18 and TRBJ1-4; no firm D call. The CDR3 is 15 amino acids. The V gene lost 3 bases and the J gene lost 0 bases, with 8 bases spanning the gap. Germline loops: CDR1 KGHSH, CDR2 LQKENI. The CDR3 spells CASSPQRATNEKLFF. The DNA for the CDR3 is TGTGCCAGCTCACCTCAGCGTGCAACTAATGAAAAACTGTTTTTT.

This chain links TRBV11-2 with TRBJ2-1, with 8 bases that match TRBD1. After removal of 7 bases from V and 8 bases from J, the junction contained 10 bases not matched to a gene. Germline V gene lookup returns CDR1 SGHAT and CDR2 FQNNGV. The CDR3 has 14 amino acids. Here the CDR3 DNA reads TGTGCCAGCACGGACAGGGCATTTAACGATGAGCAGTTCTTC. Amino acid sequence: CASTDRAFNDEQFF.

The V gene is TRBV15, the J gene TRBJ2-7; no clear D. Trimming removed 8 bases at V and 5 bases at J, with 16 bases between. The germline V gene has CDR1 LNHNV and CDR2 YYDKDF (reference sequence). CDR3 length: 13 amino acids. Here the CDR3 reads CATGRGVWNEQYF. The CDR3, as DNA: TGTGCCACCGGACGTGGTGTGTGGAACGAGCAGTACTTC.

Concerning this clone itself: At the DNA level, this CDR3 is encoded by other sequences in the same sample as well. CDR3 in DNA: TGTGCCAGCAGCTTGTGGGCGTCCTACAATGAGCAGTTCTTC. Translating it yields CASSLWASYNEQFF. The chain recombines TRBV7-8 with TRBJ2-1, with D hard to call. The CDR3 spans 14 residues. Looked up from germline, CDR1 is SGHVS and CDR2 is FQNEAQ. V lost 3 bases to trimming and J lost 1 base, with 7 bases between them. The full variable domain, its missing parts supplied by reference TRBV7-8 and TRBJ2-1, is GAGVSQSPRYKVAKRGQDVALRCDPISGHVSLFWYQQALGQGPEFLTYFQNEAQLDKSGLPSDRFFAERPEGSVSTLKIQRTQQEDSAVYLCASSLWASYNEQFFGPGTRLTVL.

The chain uses TRBV11-2 and TRBJ1-5, with D maybe TRBD1 (6 bases). The CDR3 has 15 amino acids. Trimming took 5 bases from V and 4 from J, leaving 15 bases between them. Germline V lookup: CDR1 SGHAT, CDR2 FQNNGV. The CDR3 sequence is CASSALTGSNQPQHF. CDR3 bases: TGTGCCAGCAGCGCCCTGACAGGTTCAAATCAGCCCCAGCATTTT.

This clone has a single count. The CDR3 sequence: CASSSAWGPRETQYF. For the CDR3, the DNA is TGCGCCAGCAGCTCTGCCTGGGGTCCCAGGGAGACCCAGTACTTC. The V gene is TRBV5-1, the J gene TRBJ2-5, with D uncertain. CDR3 size: 15 residues. V shed 3 bases and J shed 5 bases, with 17 bases lying between them. Germline CDR1 and CDR2: SGHRS and YFSETQ.

The chain uses TRBV4-3 and TRBJ2-7; D uncertain. V was shortened by 4 bases and J by 3 bases, with 10 bases between the two germline ends. The CDR3 runs 13 residues. Per germline, CDR1 LGHNA and CDR2 YSLEER. The CDR3: CASSRRVDYEQYF. The CDR3 bases are TGCGCCAGCAGCCGAAGGGTCGACTACGAGCAGTACTTC.

The chain combines TRBV10-2 with TRBJ2-7; D unclear. Germline V gene lookup returns CDR1 WSHSY and CDR2 SAAADI. V dropped 3 bases and J dropped 1 base, with 16 bases sitting between them. The length of the CDR3 is 16 residues. The CDR3 nucleotides are TGCGCCAGCAGTGAATGGGCCAGGTCTGGATCCTACGAGCAGTACTTC. Its protein product is CASSEWARSGSYEQYF.

The CDR3 loop reads CASSNSRGPAGYEQYF. The DNA for the CDR3 is TGCGCCAGCAGCAACTCCCGAGGACCCGCAGGCTACGAGCAGTACTTC. V and J are TRBV5-1 and TRBJ2-7, with D unresolved. This CDR3 has 16 amino acids. V lost 4 bases and J 3 bases, leaving 20 bases between the germline ends. The germline CDR1 and CDR2 sequences are SGHRS and YFSETQ.

V and J are TRBV7-2 and TRBJ2-7; D is perhaps TRBD1 (7 bases). V was cut by 5 bases and J by 2 bases, with 16 bases left in between. The CDR3 is made up of 15 amino acids. Germline V gene data show CDR1 as SGHTA and CDR2 as FQGNSA. This chain's CDR3 is CASSPRQGGPYEQYF. The CDR3 coding sequence is TGTGCCAGCAGCCCGAGGCAGGGGGGCCCCTACGAGCAGTACTTC.

This rearrangement joins TRBV5-5 to TRBJ1-4, with D perhaps matching TRBD1 (5 bases). The CDR3 covers 15 residues. CDR1 SGHKS and CDR2 YYEKEE come from the germline V gene (reference sequence). V was clipped by 0 bases and J by 7 bases, with 13 bases between them. CDR3 region: CASSLAGLPSEKLFF. The CDR3 DNA reads as TGTGCCAGCAGCTTGGCGGGGCTACCGAGTGAAAAACTGTTTTTT.

The chain links TRBV15 to TRBJ2-3; a possible D gene is TRBD2 (6 bases). The germline V gene has CDR1 LNHNV and CDR2 YYDKDF (reference sequence). V lost 4 bases to trimming and J lost 5 bases, with 16 bases between them. The CDR3 is 15 residues long. The chain's CDR3 is CATSTALLRGDTQYF. CDR3 DNA: TGTGCCACCAGCACCGCGCTGTTGCGGGGAGATACGCAGTATTTT.

This clone came up a few times. This rearrangement joins TRBV6-1 to TRBJ1-5, with 11 bases aligning to TRBD1. There are 14 residues in the CDR3. Germline assignment: CDR1 MNHNS and CDR2 SASEGT. Trimming at V came to 7 bases and at J to 4 bases, leaving 3 bases not matched to a gene. For the CDR3, the DNA is TGTGCCAGCACTGGGACAGGGGGAAATCAGCCCCAGCATTTT. Translating gives CASTGTGGNQPQHF.